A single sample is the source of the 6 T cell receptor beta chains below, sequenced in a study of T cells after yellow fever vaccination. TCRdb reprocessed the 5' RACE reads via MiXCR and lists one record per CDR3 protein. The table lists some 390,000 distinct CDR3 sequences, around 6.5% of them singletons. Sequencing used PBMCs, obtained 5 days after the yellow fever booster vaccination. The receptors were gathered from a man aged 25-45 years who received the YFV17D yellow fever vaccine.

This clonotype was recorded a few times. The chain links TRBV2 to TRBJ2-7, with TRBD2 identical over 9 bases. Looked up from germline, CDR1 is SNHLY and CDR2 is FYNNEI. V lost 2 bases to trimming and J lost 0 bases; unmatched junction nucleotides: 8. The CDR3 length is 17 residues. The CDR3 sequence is CASSERSSGTSSYEQYF. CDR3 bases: TGTGCCAGCAGTGAACGGTCTAGCGGGACGAGCTCCTACGAGCAGTACTTC.

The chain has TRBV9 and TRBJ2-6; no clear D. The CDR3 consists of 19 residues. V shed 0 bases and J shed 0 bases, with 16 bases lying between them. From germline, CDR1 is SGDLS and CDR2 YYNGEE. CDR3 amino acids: CASSVAASPVLSGANVLTF. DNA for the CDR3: TGTGCCAGCAGCGTAGCCGCCAGCCCGGTCCTCTCTGGGGCCAACGTCCTGACTTTC.

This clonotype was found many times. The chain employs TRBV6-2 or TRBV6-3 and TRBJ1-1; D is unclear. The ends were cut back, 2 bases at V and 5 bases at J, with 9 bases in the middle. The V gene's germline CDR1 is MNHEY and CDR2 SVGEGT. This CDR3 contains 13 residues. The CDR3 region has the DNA TGTGCCAGCAGTTACAGGGTGCAAACTGAAGCTTTCTTT. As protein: CASSYRVQTEAFF.

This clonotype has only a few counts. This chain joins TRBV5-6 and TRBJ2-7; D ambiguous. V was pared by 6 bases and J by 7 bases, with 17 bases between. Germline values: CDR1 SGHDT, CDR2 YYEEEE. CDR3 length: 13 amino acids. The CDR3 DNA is TGTGCCAGCATCCTCCGCCCAGCTGCTGAGCAGTACTTC. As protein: CASILRPAAEQYF. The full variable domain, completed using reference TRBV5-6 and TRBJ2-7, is DAGVTQSPTHLIKTRGQQVTLRCSPKSGHDTVSWYQQALGQGPQFIFQYYEEEERQRGNFPDRFSGHQFPNYSSELNVNALLLGDSALYLCASILRPAAEQYFGPGTRLTVT.

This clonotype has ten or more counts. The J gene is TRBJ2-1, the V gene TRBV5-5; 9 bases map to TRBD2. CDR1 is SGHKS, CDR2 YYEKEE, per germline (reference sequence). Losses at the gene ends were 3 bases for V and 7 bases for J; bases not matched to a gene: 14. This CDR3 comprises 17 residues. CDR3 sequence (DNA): TGTGCCAGCAGCTCTTCAACCGGACTAGCGCCAACGAATGAGCAGTTCTTC. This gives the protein CASSSSTGLAPTNEQFF.

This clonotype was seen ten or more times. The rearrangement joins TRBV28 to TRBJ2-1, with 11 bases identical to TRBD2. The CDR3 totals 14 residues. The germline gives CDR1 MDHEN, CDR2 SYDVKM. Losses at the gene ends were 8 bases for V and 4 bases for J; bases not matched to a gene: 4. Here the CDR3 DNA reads TGTGCCAGCCGACTAGCGGGGAAATACAATGAGCAGTTCTTC. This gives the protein CASRLAGKYNEQFF.